The sequence of this T cell receptor (beta chain) was determined in a study of vaccination and CD4 T cells after COVID-19. At the level of the study: The authors used overlapping spike peptides from SARS-CoV-2, HCoV-NL63, HCoV-OC43 and HCoV-229E to stimulate cells. Regarding the study as a whole: Early timepoints after natural infection were not analyzed in these convalescent patients.

Cultured CD4+ T cell DNA was sequenced using the Oncomine TCR Beta short-read assay. The source of extracted genomic DNA was cultured CD4+ T cells. TCRdb used MiXCR to reprocess the PCR reads, holding one entry per CDR3 protein. The table has approximately 9,500 distinct CDR3 sequences, under 40% seen once; the top ten hold about 28%. The CDR3 contains 20 residues. Germline CDR1 reads MNHEY; CDR2 reads SVGEGT. Treatment meaning: approximately 9-day PBMC culture with coronavirus spike peptide pools or control peptides (ViraFEST assay). Unexposed donor CD4+ T cells predated the COVID-19 pandemic, collected 2011-2018. Half the medium was replaced with fresh IL-2 medium on days 3 and 7. Notes on this clonotype: Its antigen is unknown. The junction and the germline gene differ at one end; a read error may be behind it.

The rearrangement uses TRBV6-2 or TRBV6-3 and TRBJ2-1; 12 bases are a match to TRBD2. Sequencing was carried out using CD4+ T cells from blood, cultured in vitro. The origin of this receptor is a human donor in good health. The CDR3 is CTSSYNRLAGGPGSYNEQFF. For the CDR3, the DNA is TGTACCAGCAGTTACAATCGGCTAGCGGGAGGGCCAGGGTCCTACAATGAGCAGTTCTTC.